One sample yielded the 17 T cell receptor beta chains listed below, sequenced in a study of regulatory T cells in long-lasting Graves disease. To make TCR beta libraries, researchers used iRepertoire HTBI primers and Arm-PCR of CDR3 regions. TCRdb re-derived calls from the multiplex PCR reads in MiXCR, one entry per CDR3 protein. The table includes nearly 350,000 distinct CDR3 sequences, around a fifth detected once. Time point reported: persistent/refractory GD, antithyroid drugs over 5 years with positive TRAb. Extracted RNA from PBMCs served as the source of the TCR library. The sequencing used peripheral blood mononuclear cells (PBMCs), collected when the disease was refractory, from a patient treated with antithyroid drugs. All receptors derive from a female donor with Graves disease.

The chain couples TRBV4-1 to TRBJ2-6; D unresolved. Trimming removed 1 base at V and 4 bases at J, with 14 bases between. Germline assignment: CDR1 MGHRA and CDR2 YSYEKL. CDR3 length: 17 residues. CDR3 DNA sequence: TGCGCCAGCAGCCAAGGGGTGGCGCGTTCCGGGGCCAACGTCCTGACTTTC. Encoded protein: CASSQGVARSGANVLTF.

The chain links TRBV29-1 to TRBJ1-1, with D maybe TRBD1 (6 bases). Trimming took off 4 bases at V and 1 base at J, with 10 bases between the two ends. Germline-derived CDR1 and CDR2 are SQVTM and ANQGSEA. The CDR3 spans 13 residues. The chain's CDR3 is CSVVGGGNTEAFF. CDR3 nucleotide sequence: TGCAGCGTTGTTGGAGGGGGGAACACTGAAGCTTTCTTT.

This clonotype has ten or more counts. This chain uses TRBV2 with TRBJ1-1; 7 bases map to TRBD1. This CDR3 is built from 14 residues. The V and J ends lost 4 bases and 1 base, in that order; junction bases with no gene match: 3. Germline V CDR1 and CDR2: SNHLY, FYNNEI. The CDR3 bases are TGTGCCAGCAGTGCGGGACAGAGGAACACTGAAGCTTTCTTT. Encoded protein: CASSAGQRNTEAFF.

The J gene is TRBJ2-7, the V gene TRBV5-6, with D maybe TRBD2 (6 bases). With 0 bases removed from V and 13 bases from J, the gap between germline ends came to 17 bases. The CDR3 loop spans 13 amino acids. CDR1 and CDR2 from the germline V gene are SGHDT and YYEEEE. The CDR3 nucleotides read TGTGCCAGCAGCTTGGCGGGACTCTTCTTCTTTTACTTC. It specifies CASSLAGLFFFYF.

This clonotype was detected ten times or more. The chain's CDR3 is CASSSPSGMTGELFF. CDR3 in DNA: TGTGCCAGCAGTTCTCCTAGCGGGATGACCGGGGAGCTGTTTTTT. This chain joins TRBV6-2 or TRBV6-3 and TRBJ2-2, with 9 bases identical to TRBD2. V lost 4 bases and J lost 5; bases outside the gene matches: 5. The germline CDR1 and CDR2 sequences are MNHEY and SVGEGT. This CDR3 contains 15 residues.

This clonotype has more than one count but fewer than ten. This sequence joins TRBV4-3 and TRBJ1-6; D uncertain. Germline assignment: CDR1 LGHNA and CDR2 YSLEER. This CDR3 is 18 amino acids long. The ends were cut back, 0 bases at V and 2 bases at J, with 14 bases in the middle. CDR3 bases: TGCGCCAGCAGCCAAGAGTCACTCCGAGACACCTATAATTCACCCCTCCACTTT. The encoded protein is CASSQESLRDTYNSPLHF.

There are many counts of this clonotype. The gene calls are TRBV28 and TRBJ2-7, with a possible D match to TRBD1 (6 bases). This CDR3 is built from 14 residues. Germline assignment: CDR1 MDHEN and CDR2 SYDVKM. The V end lost 7 bases, the J end lost 4 bases, and 17 bases lay between the germline ends. The CDR3 sequence: CASNEQGRGYEQYF. The CDR3 DNA is TGTGCCAGCAACGAACAGGGCCGGGGATACGAGCAGTACTTC.

This clonotype showed up just a few times. This chain connects TRBV5-6 to TRBJ2-7; unclear D gene. The CDR3 loop spans 13 amino acids. Between the trimmed V and J ends, which lost 0 bases and 3 bases, there was a span of 7 bases. Germline V gene lookup returns CDR1 SGHDT and CDR2 YYEEEE. CDR3 sequence reads: CASSLGSFYEQYF. CDR3 sequence (DNA): TGTGCCAGCAGCTTGGGCAGCTTCTACGAGCAGTACTTC.

This clonotype was detected a few times. This rearrangement joins TRBV19 to TRBJ1-2; D gene ambiguous. V lost 6 bases to trimming and J lost 2 bases, with 16 bases between them. This CDR3 is 15 amino acids long. The V gene's germline CDR1 is LNHDA and CDR2 SQIVND (reference sequence). In DNA, the CDR3 is TGTGCCAGTAGCCCCTTTTTGGAAATAAACTATGGCTACACCTTC. It translates to CASSPFLEINYGYTF.

The rearrangement joins TRBV5-1 to TRBJ1-6, with a tentative D call TRBD1 (5 bases). Trimming left V 5 bases short and J 9 bases short, with 15 bases between. The CDR3 consists of 14 residues. The germline CDR1 and CDR2 sequences are SGHRS and YFSETQ. The CDR3 region is CASSPGTVGSPLHF. The CDR3 DNA is TGCGCCAGCAGTCCCGGGACGGTGGGTTCACCCCTCCACTTT.

In this sample, this clonotype turned up many times. The chain has TRBV27 and TRBJ1-2, with D maybe TRBD1 (5 bases). CDR1 is MNHEY and CDR2 is SMNVEV in the germline V gene (reference sequence). The CDR3 length is 11 residues. V lost 10 bases, J lost 6 bases, and 12 bases lay in between. The CDR3 DNA reads as TGTGCCAACCCGGGGGGGGATGGCTACACCTTC. Protein: CANPGGDGYTF.

The table lists this clonotype with a few counts. The CDR3 DNA reads as TGTGCCAGCAGCTTAGCGAGGCAGGGCTTCTATAATTCACCCCTCCACTTT. Its protein is CASSLARQGFYNSPLHF. This sequence joins TRBV7-8 and TRBJ1-6; TRBD1 is a possible D gene (5 bases). The CDR3 has 17 residues. CDR1 and CDR2 from the germline V gene are SGHVS and FQNEAQ. V lost 0 bases and J 3 bases, leaving 12 bases between the germline ends.

This clonotype was counted a single time. The rearrangement joins TRBV11-2 to TRBJ2-1; TRBD2 might be the D (5 bases). V was clipped by 6 bases and J by 0 bases, with 12 bases between them. Germline values: CDR1 SGHAT, CDR2 FQNNGV. The CDR3 is 15 amino acids. The CDR3 loop is CASRTGGHSYNEQFF. CDR3 bases: TGTGCCAGCAGGACGGGCGGGCACTCCTACAATGAGCAGTTCTTC.

Details on this clonotype: A far larger clone is off by one base, so a read error is likely. The V gene is TRBV27, the J gene TRBJ2-7, with TRBD2 matching over 11 bases. Germline CDR1 and CDR2: MNHEY and SMNVEV (reference sequence). V shed 8 bases and J 1 base; nucleotides not matched to a gene: 7. CDR3 length: 15 amino acids. As DNA, the CDR3 is TGTGCCAGCGGTACGGGACTAGCGGTATCCTACGAGCAGTACTTC. Residues: CASGTGLAVSYEQYF.

CDR3 residues: CASRSGEKGYEQYF. As DNA, the CDR3 is TGTGCCAGCCGTAGCGGGGAGAAGGGGTACGAGCAGTACTTC. This chain connects TRBV7-8 to TRBJ2-7; the match to TRBD2 covers 8 bases. Per the germline V gene, CDR1 is SGHVS and CDR2 is FQNEAQ. Trimming took 8 bases from V and 4 from J; bases not matched to a gene: 10. The CDR3 contains 14 residues.

This clonotype was recorded a few times. The V and J genes are TRBV5-4 and TRBJ1-5, with a weak D call TRBD1 (6 bases). CDR3 length: 14 amino acids. Trimming left V 3 bases short and J 5 bases short, with 12 bases between. Germline loops: CDR1 SGHNT, CDR2 YYREEE (reference sequence). The CDR3 DNA reads as TGTGCCAGCAGCTCAGCGGGGGCGGATCAGCCCCAGCATTTT. Amino acids: CASSSAGADQPQHF.

This clonotype came up a few times. The chain has TRBV5-1 and TRBJ2-2; D not resolved. Germline V gene sequence: CDR1 SGHRS, CDR2 YFSETQ. The CDR3 contains 17 residues. Trimming shortened V by 0 bases and J by 0 bases, and 12 bases separated the two germline ends. Here the CDR3 DNA reads TGCGCCAGCAGCTTGGTTCCTAGGCAGGCGAACACCGGGGAGCTGTTTTTT. Translating it yields CASSLVPRQANTGELFF.